This T cell receptor (beta chain) emerged from a study of blood T cell repertoires in COVID-19. For the study at large: Sites across the United States, Italy and Spain contributed samples from acute and convalescent COVID-19.

Generated by immunoSEQ multiplex PCR, the TCRdb table keeps only in-frame clones and is missing some. Of some 150,000 clones in the sample, about 83% were seen once. V was pared by 3 bases and J by 6 bases, with 6 bases between. The CDR3 is 12 amino acids. In germline, CDR1 is SEHNR, CDR2 FQNEAQ (reference sequence). The sequence derives from a man aged 18 to 29 with active or convalescent COVID-19. The sequenced material came from peripheral blood. V and J are TRBV7-9 and TRBJ1-5; D may be TRBD1 (5 bases). The CDR3 DNA is TGTGCCAGCAGCTTCCAGGGTCAGCCCCAGCATTTT. As protein: CASSFQGQPQHF.